A selection of T cell receptor beta chains follows, all from one sample in a study of blood T cells in healthy people across ages. MiXCR was run by TCRdb on the 5' RACE reads, yielding one entry per CDR3 protein. This table has 650,000 to 1,000,000 distinct CDR3 sequences, 35% to 60% appearing once. The sequencing sample was made of blood. The source of these receptors is an elderly man in good health. The conserved cysteine and the conserved F or W are not part of the CDR3 here. Each record gives: V gene, J gene, CDR3 protein.

>TRBV27|TRBJ2-1
ARKQDREYNEQF
>TRBV7-2|TRBJ2-7
ASSSQGRLFNEQY
>TRBV4-3|TRBJ1-5
ASSPTEGQPQH
>TRBV28|TRBJ1-2
ASSSTLGYGYT
>TRBV12-3/TRBV12-4|TRBJ1-5
ASSFRAGDQPQH
>TRBV10-3|TRBJ2-3
AINRFKREGADTQY
>TRBV7-2|TRBJ1-1
ASSLGGRRTGAF
>TRBV20-1|TRBJ2-1
SARAWDSPGNEQF
>TRBV7-9|TRBJ2-4
ASSSSTGGKGNIQY
>TRBV14|TRBJ2-5
ASSQGRLETQY
>TRBV5-1|TRBJ2-3
ASSFSRQGTDTQY
>TRBV12-3/TRBV12-4|TRBJ1-4
ASSFAGTPNEKLF
>TRBV7-2|TRBJ2-5
ASTTLASLNNEQY
>TRBV28|TRBJ1-6
ASSLFRGFEENSPLH
>TRBV7-8|TRBJ1-1
ASRHDRTNTEAF
>TRBV7-2|TRBJ2-1
ASSLGGKSNEQF
>TRBV18|TRBJ2-3
ASSPPVTGTDTQY
>TRBV4-3|TRBJ2-1
ASSQSSGGLSSYNEQF
>TRBV20-1|TRBJ2-5
SASLGTSGITVGETQY
>TRBV5-1|TRBJ2-7
ASSLSASLEQY
>TRBV7-9|TRBJ2-1
ASSSGDSAWGEQF
>TRBV7-2|TRBJ2-2
ASSPTSVTGGLF
>TRBV20-1|TRBJ1-2
SAGTVYGYT
>TRBV29-1|TRBJ2-1
SVEGTGSSYNEQF
>TRBV20-1|TRBJ1-2
SARKTWDRDYGYT
>TRBV6-1|TRBJ2-7
ASSLSPFGLAGLSEQY
>TRBV11-3|TRBJ2-3
AGTHGIGGSRVDTQY
>TRBV9|TRBJ2-5
ASSYYAGGREQY
>TRBV27|TRBJ2-1
ASSFAGGTGLNEQF
>TRBV7-9|TRBJ1-1
ASNTGSPLNTEAF
>TRBV28|TRBJ2-5
ASSSAGQGLETQY
>TRBV29-1|TRBJ2-5
SVGRQKETQY
>TRBV7-9|TRBJ2-3
ASSEGDSYTDTQY
>TRBV20-1|TRBJ1-4
SARDGMKKLF
>TRBV5-1|TRBJ2-5
ASSSTRLGGQETQY
>TRBV12-3/TRBV12-4|TRBJ2-3
ASSLVSVNTDTQY
>TRBV2|TRBJ2-5
ASTLRYDQETQY
>TRBV12-3/TRBV12-4|TRBJ1-5
ASSQGQFGNQPQH